This T cell receptor beta chain was sequenced during a study of blood T cells in healthy people across ages. Across the study: About one barcoded beta molecule per two T cells came from capture by template switching.

The CDR3 is 19 amino acids. V shed 6 bases, J shed 9 bases, and the junction held 27 bases outside the gene matches. Germline assignment: CDR1 SQVTM and CDR2 ANQGSEA. Next came a second PCR, run for roughly 6 to 11 cycles, which used a sample-barcoded 5' primer along with a J-beta primer mix. CDR3-containing paired-end reads numbered at least 2.5 million in each sample. Each CDR3 protein gets one entry after TCRdb re-called the 5' RACE reads with MiXCR. This sample has 1,300,000 or so distinct CDR3 sequences, with almost 60% found just once. In this sample, this clonotype turned up a few times. Its specificity is unknown. General study results and limits: Diversity was higher, and naive CD4+ cells more numerous, in long-lived donors than in aged donors.

This receptor was obtained from a man aged 18 to 35 in good health. The V and J genes are TRBV29-1 and TRBJ2-1, with 9 positions matching TRBD2. The sequenced material came from blood. The CDR3 here is CSVEPPGLASLKSGVEQFF. CDR3 in DNA: TGCAGCGTAGAACCGCCGGGACTAGCTTCCCTTAAGTCAGGGGTTGAGCAGTTCTTC.